This note documents a single T cell receptor (beta chain) sequence. Its matching antigen is unknown. The data are from a study of shared clonotypes between healthy human individuals. Study outcomes and limitations: The study's rarefaction showed incomplete sorted-subset sequencing despite large depth. As a rule, naive subsets had a larger estimated richness than memory subsets. Among donors, the sharing of clonotypes was expected to be influenced by sequencing depth.

The authors' processing: Without quality scores, immunoSEQ junctional reads could not be filtered like full-length reads. Sequenced by immunoSEQ multiplex PCR; TCRdb stores in-frame clones only, minus some. V and J calls and clone size are those listed in that table; D and trimming were worked out from the DNA. The sample consists of 1,400,000 or so clones, 98% of them appearing once. Sequencing was carried out using naive CD4+ T cells sorted from blood. The subset: CD45RA+ positively selected. This TCR was recovered from a man aged 30 to 45 in good health.

CDR3 amino acids: CASSPPPIRETQYF. The CDR3 coding sequence is TGTGCCAGCTCACCTCCGCCAATCAGGGAGACCCAGTACTTC. This chain uses TRBV18 with TRBJ2-5; D call uncertain. Germline lookup yields CDR1 KGHSH and CDR2 LQKENI. This CDR3 contains 14 residues. The V end was cut by 3 bases, the J end by 5 bases, with 13 bases between. Complete variable domain (other parts from reference TRBV18 and TRBJ2-5): NAGVMQNPRHLVRRRGQEARLRCSPMKGHSHVYWYRQLPEEGLKFMVYLQKENIIDESGMPKERFSAEFPKEGPSILRIQQVVRGDSAAYFCASSPPPIRETQYFGPGTRLLVL.